This T cell receptor (beta chain) was captured in a study of cytomegalovirus exposure and HLA in healthy donors. About the research overall: The 550 to 800 first-cohort repertoires and the roughly 120 validation repertoires shared the same platform, a later analysis reported. Broader study findings: The study listed about 150 cytomegalovirus-associated TCR beta chains. In vitro testing confirmed a few CMV-associated chains as specific for CMV antigens. High specificity and sensitivity for cytomegalovirus status were reported for the classifier.

V was pared by 6 bases and J by 8 bases, with 9 bases of the junction left unmatched. The CDR3 is 15 amino acids. Germline assignment: CDR1 MGHRA and CDR2 YSYEKL. As for this clone: Its antigen remains unidentified.

Measured with immunoSEQ multiplex PCR; TCRdb has only the in-frame clones, and not every one. This sample has tens of thousands of clones; over 85% occur once, and the top ten carry around 4%. This chain links TRBV4-1 with TRBJ2-1; 11 nucleotides agree with TRBD2. The sequencing sample was made of PBMCs. The TCR was taken from a woman between 18 and 29 years old in good health and CMV-seropositive. The CDR3 protein is CASRPGLAGSHEQFF. The CDR3 nucleotides are TGCGCCAGCAGACCTGGACTAGCGGGTTCACATGAGCAGTTCTTC.